The 17 T cell receptor beta chains below come from one sample, sequenced in a study of blood T cell repertoires in COVID-19. Sequenced by immunoSEQ multiplex PCR; TCRdb stores in-frame clones only, minus some. The table has 150,000 to 200,000 clones, 75% to 85% seen once. Sequencing was carried out using peripheral blood. Receptor source: a human donor in a cohort sampled during active COVID-19.

Here the CDR3 DNA reads TGTGCCTGGATCGGGGACAGGGTCACCGGGGAGCTGTTTTTT. Amino acids: CAWIGDRVTGELFF. V is TRBV30 and J is TRBJ2-2; 9 nucleotides agree with TRBD1. V gave up 4 bases and J gave up 4 bases; unmatched junction bases: 4. Germline V gene lookup returns CDR1 GTSNPN and CDR2 SVGIG (reference sequence). The CDR3 consists of 14 residues.

The chain couples TRBV6-2 or TRBV6-3 to TRBJ2-1; 14 nucleotides agree with TRBD2. The CDR3 sequence is 17 residues long. V shed 5 bases and J 0 bases; nucleotides not matched to a gene: 3. Germline loops: CDR1 MNHEY, CDR2 SVGEGT. CDR3 nucleotide sequence: TGTGCCAGCAGTCCCGGGACTAGCGGGAGCTCCTACAATGAGCAGTTCTTC. Protein: CASSPGTSGSSYNEQFF.

CDR3 bases: TGTGCCAGCAGCCAAGGAGGAGGCAGGTCCTACGAGCAGTACTTC. Encoded protein: CASSQGGGRSYEQYF. This rearrangement joins TRBV3-1 (or the pseudogene TRBV3-2) to TRBJ2-7; tentative D call: TRBD2 (5 bases). V lost 1 base and J 1 base, leaving 11 bases between the germline ends. Germline loops: CDR1 LGHDT, CDR2 YNNKEL (reference sequence). The CDR3 runs 15 residues.

The V call is TRBV5-4, the J call TRBJ2-1, with D maybe TRBD2 (5 bases). Germline V gene lookup returns CDR1 SGHNT and CDR2 YYREEE (reference sequence). The CDR3 runs to 16 residues. V lost 0 bases, J lost 0 bases, and 10 bases lay in between. The CDR3 region is CASSLASSISYNEQFF. The DNA of the CDR3 is TGTGCCAGCAGCTTGGCTTCTAGCATCTCCTACAATGAGCAGTTCTTC.

The rearrangement uses TRBV11-2 and TRBJ1-1; 7 bases match TRBD1. The CDR3 consists of 14 residues. CDR1 and CDR2 (germline): SGHAT, FQNNGV. With 5 bases clipped from V and 1 base from J, the junction kept 4 bases outside the gene matches. CDR3 nucleotides: TGTGCCAGCAGCCTTGGGACAGCGAACACTGAAGCTTTCTTT. Residues: CASSLGTANTEAFF.

This clone turned up a few times. V gene TRBV6-1 combines with J gene TRBJ2-7; 9 bases are a match to TRBD1. Germline lookup yields CDR1 MNHNS and CDR2 SASEGT. After removal of 3 bases from V and 3 bases from J, the junction contained 3 bases not matched to a gene. This CDR3 spans 14 amino acids. The CDR3 spells CASSELTGGYEQYF. Here the CDR3 DNA reads TGTGCCAGCAGTGAGTTGACAGGGGGCTACGAGCAGTACTTC.

The V gene is TRBV30, the J gene TRBJ2-3; 7 bases fit TRBD1. Looked up from germline, CDR1 is GTSNPN and CDR2 is SVGIG (reference sequence). Trimming cost V 0 bases and J 4 bases; bases outside gene matches: 7. This CDR3 contains 15 residues. CDR3 DNA: TGTGCCTGGAGTGTCGGAACAGGGGATTCAGATACGCAGTATTTT. Protein sequence: CAWSVGTGDSDTQYF.

This chain joins TRBV6-6 and TRBJ2-5; 12 nucleotides match TRBD2. Germline CDR1 MNHNY, CDR2 SVGAGI (reference sequence). This CDR3 contains 17 residues. Losses at the gene ends were 6 bases for V and 4 bases for J; bases not matched to a gene: 12. The CDR3 region is CASSRGLAGSWGETQYF. The CDR3, as DNA: TGTGCCAGCAGCCGAGGACTAGCGGGAAGCTGGGGAGAGACCCAGTACTTC.

The chain couples TRBV15 to TRBJ2-1; possibly TRBD2 for D (6 bases). Germline V lookup: CDR1 LNHNV, CDR2 YYDKDF (reference sequence). The CDR3 covers 14 residues. Trimming left V 0 bases short and J 10 bases short, with 13 bases between. The CDR3, as DNA: TGTGCCACCAGCAGAGATCGAGGGGCGGGGGAGCAGTTCTTC. Translating it yields CATSRDRGAGEQFF.

This chain uses TRBV30 with TRBJ2-7; D is undetermined. The V end was cut by 3 bases, the J end by 0 bases, with 6 bases between. The CDR3 contains 12 residues. CDR1 is GTSNPN and CDR2 is SVGIG in the germline V gene (reference sequence). The CDR3 protein is CAWRRRSYEQYF. The CDR3, as DNA: TGTGCCTGGAGGCGGCGCTCCTACGAGCAGTACTTC.

This clone was seen a single time. The rearrangement uses TRBV29-1 and TRBJ1-2; weak D call: TRBD1 (5 bases). The CDR3 is 12 residues long. Germline lookup yields CDR1 SQVTM and CDR2 ANQGSEA. Deletions cut 5 bases from V and 2 bases from J, with 9 bases between. The CDR3 nucleotides are TGCAGCGTTCTACAGGACAACTATGGCTACACCTTC. This gives the protein CSVLQDNYGYTF.

The chain combines TRBV27 with TRBJ2-2; D may be TRBD1 (7 bases). Trimming removed 3 bases at V and 6 bases at J, with 14 bases between. This CDR3 contains 15 residues. Germline CDR1 is MNHEY and CDR2 is SMNVEV (reference sequence). CDR3 coding DNA: TGTGCCAGCAGTTTGCCCCAGGGGGGAGCCGGGGAGCTGTTTTTT. It codes for CASSLPQGGAGELFF.

V is TRBV7-2 and J is TRBJ2-1; tentative D call: TRBD1 (5 bases). Germline CDR1 SGHTA, CDR2 FQGNSA. The germline V and J ends were trimmed by 4 bases and 4 bases, with 20 bases remaining between them. CDR3 length equals 17 residues. The CDR3 DNA sequence: TGTGCCAGCAGCTCTGTGGGGCCCCGGTCAGGGTACAATGAGCAGTTCTTC. Translation gives CASSSVGPRSGYNEQFF.

The genes are TRBV7-8 and TRBJ2-5; 8 positions match TRBD1. The CDR3 extends over 15 amino acids. Germline assignment: CDR1 SGHVS and CDR2 FQNEAQ. With V trimmed by 0 bases and J by 5 bases, 5 bases remained unmatched. This CDR3 reads CASSLARQGPETQYF. The CDR3 nucleotides read TGTGCCAGCAGCTTAGCGCGACAGGGGCCGGAGACCCAGTACTTC.

The CDR3: CASRREGRPDTQYF. DNA for the CDR3: TGTGCCAGCAGACGGGAGGGGAGGCCAGATACGCAGTATTTT. V and J are TRBV6-1 and TRBJ2-3; 8 bases are a match to TRBD2. The V gene end was trimmed by 6 bases and the J gene end by 4 bases; junction bases not matched to a gene: 6. CDR1 is MNHNS and CDR2 is SASEGT in the germline V gene. This CDR3 comprises 14 residues.

The chain has TRBV7-8 and TRBJ1-2; 7 bases match TRBD1. The germline V gene has CDR1 SGHVS and CDR2 FQNEAQ. Trimming cost V 5 bases and J 4 bases; bases outside gene matches: 7. The CDR3 extends over 14 amino acids. Here the CDR3 reads CASSARGRSYGYTF. DNA for the CDR3: TGTGCCAGCAGCGCCAGGGGGAGGAGCTATGGCTACACCTTC.

This chain links TRBV5-5 with TRBJ2-3; 10 bases align to TRBD2. Trimming at V came to 4 bases and at J to 4 bases, leaving 12 bases not matched to a gene. The CDR3 runs to 17 residues. The germline gives CDR1 SGHKS, CDR2 YYEKEE (reference sequence). The CDR3 is CASSPVPRAGGADTQYF. DNA for the CDR3: TGTGCCAGCAGCCCCGTCCCCAGAGCGGGAGGGGCAGATACGCAGTATTTT.